These 27 T cell receptor beta chains share one sample of origin, sequenced in a study of T-cell memory formation after mild COVID-19 (dated by TCRdb to the early 2020s). Receptor libraries were prepared by 5' RACE. The sequencer was an Illumina NovaSeq 6000. The public reads were reanalyzed by TCRdb: fastp trimming at Q25, MiXCR alignment, in-frame beta chains only. A single entry per CDR3 protein holds the most common genes and DNA from its merged rows. The sample table holds 380,000 or so distinct CDR3 sequences, of which 12% to 15% were seen once. About a fifth of the sample lies in the top ten. The sequenced sample consisted of PBMCs or a T cell subset sorted from them (not recorded which). The receptors were sampled from a young man who had mild COVID-19 (a few samples of this study predate the infection). The sample titles of this study are shuffled in the database, so cell type and time point are left out; the donor was told from shared clones.

The rearrangement links TRBV24-1 to TRBJ2-7, with a possible D match to TRBD2 (5 bases). The germline V and J ends were trimmed by 3 bases and 6 bases, with 5 bases remaining between them. This CDR3 is 11 amino acids long. Germline values: CDR1 KGHDR, CDR2 SFDVKD. The CDR3 loop reads CATSDRGEQYF. The CDR3 DNA reads TGTGCCACCAGTGATCGGGGCGAGCAGTACTTC.

CDR3 protein: CATRDSQETQYF. In DNA, the CDR3 is TGTGCCACCCGGGACAGCCAGGAGACCCAGTACTTC. The V call is TRBV24-1, the J call TRBJ2-5; 7 nucleotides match TRBD1. Germline V gene lookup returns CDR1 KGHDR and CDR2 SFDVKD. The CDR3 loop spans 12 amino acids. Losses at the gene ends were 9 bases for V and 5 bases for J; bases not matched to a gene: 5.

The chain combines TRBV20-1 with TRBJ1-4; TRBD1 might be the D (5 bases). CDR1 is DFQATT, CDR2 SNEGSKA, per germline (reference sequence). The CDR3 runs to 14 residues. V lost 4 bases to trimming and J lost 7 bases, with 16 bases between them. CDR3: CSATNGGVTEKLFF. CDR3 coding DNA: TGCAGTGCTACGAACGGGGGGGTTACTGAAAAACTGTTTTTT.

This chain links TRBV29-1 with TRBJ2-7, with 7 bases aligning to TRBD1. The CDR3 contains 13 residues. Trimming cost V 0 bases and J 3 bases; bases outside gene matches: 2. Germline V lookup: CDR1 SQVTM, CDR2 ANQGSEA. In DNA, the CDR3 is TGCAGCGTTGAAGATGACAGGGACTACGAGCAGTACTTC. Residues: CSVEDDRDYEQYF.

V usage is TRBV6-2 or TRBV6-3 and J usage is TRBJ2-7, with 12 bases that match TRBD2. There are 16 residues in the CDR3. The germline CDR1 and CDR2 sequences are MNHEY and SVGEGT. Trimming took 4 bases from V and 2 from J; bases not matched to a gene: 6. This chain's CDR3 is CASSSALAGGAYEQYF. The DNA for the CDR3 is TGTGCCAGCAGTTCCGCCCTAGCGGGGGGGGCCTACGAGCAGTACTTC.

This clonotype showed up just a few times. The chain recombines TRBV7-2 with TRBJ2-2; D is possibly TRBD2 (6 bases). V lost 1 base and J 3 bases, leaving 12 bases between the germline ends. CDR1 is SGHTA, CDR2 FQGNSA, per germline. The CDR3 loop spans 16 amino acids. The CDR3 DNA sequence: TGTGCCAGCAGCTTAGATGGCGGGGCTTACACCGGGGAGCTGTTTTTT. It yields the protein CASSLDGGAYTGELFF.

The sample holds a few counts of this clonotype. CDR3 sequence: CASSQDIPAKNIQYF. The CDR3 nucleotides are TGCGCCAGCAGCCAAGATATCCCAGCCAAAAACATTCAGTACTTC. The chain is built from TRBV4-1 and TRBJ2-4; D is undetermined. Looked up from germline, CDR1 is MGHRA and CDR2 is YSYEKL. The CDR3 spans 15 residues. Trimming pared 0 bases from V and 0 bases from J, leaving 6 bases between.

The chain combines TRBV6-1 with TRBJ1-5; no clear D gene. CDR1 MNHNS and CDR2 SASEGT come from the germline V gene. The V and J ends lost 2 bases and 2 bases respectively, with 4 bases between them. This CDR3 spans 13 amino acids. This CDR3 is CASSEKGNQPQHF. CDR3 DNA: TGTGCCAGCAGTGAAAAAGGCAATCAGCCCCAGCATTTT.

The chain joins TRBV7-9 to TRBJ1-4, with D perhaps TRBD1 (6 bases). V was trimmed by 0 bases and J by 2 bases, leaving 10 bases between them. This CDR3 region has 16 residues. Looked up from germline, CDR1 is SEHNR and CDR2 is FQNEAQ (reference sequence). The CDR3 loop reads CASSLALGGTNEKLFF. In DNA, the CDR3 is TGTGCCAGCAGCTTAGCCCTGGGGGGCACTAATGAAAAACTGTTTTTT.

This clonotype was seen only a few times. The chain combines TRBV9 with TRBJ1-4; TRBD1 agrees at 11 bases. CDR3 length: 14 residues. The germline V gene encodes CDR1 SGDLS and CDR2 YYNGEE. V lost 5 bases, J lost 8 bases, and 5 bases stayed unmatched. CDR3 sequence: CASSGQGAGEKLFF. In DNA form, the CDR3 reads TGTGCCAGCAGTGGACAGGGGGCCGGGGAAAAACTGTTTTTT.

This clonotype has just a few counts. The rearrangement joins TRBV7-8 to TRBJ1-5, with D possibly TRBD1 on 5 matching bases. Germline V gene sequence: CDR1 SGHVS, CDR2 FQNEAQ. Trimming pared 6 bases from V and 0 bases from J, leaving 12 bases between. The CDR3 consists of 15 residues. In DNA, the CDR3 is TGTGCCAGCAGTCCCTGGGGGGATAGCAATCAGCCCCAGCATTTT. Protein product: CASSPWGDSNQPQHF. Using reference TRBV7-8 and TRBJ1-5 for the parts outside the CDR3, the full variable domain is GAGVSQSPRYKVAKRGQDVALRCDPISGHVSLFWYQQALGQGPEFLTYFQNEAQLDKSGLPSDRFFAERPEGSVSTLKIQRTQQEDSAVYLCASSPWGDSNQPQHFGDGTRLSIL.

This chain uses TRBV4-1 with TRBJ2-1; D perhaps matches TRBD1 (6 bases). The germline V gene has CDR1 MGHRA and CDR2 YSYEKL. The CDR3 length is 15 residues. With 3 bases removed from V and 9 bases from J, the gap between germline ends came to 18 bases. CDR3 sequence: CASSHLPGQGIEQFF. In DNA form, the CDR3 reads TGCGCCAGCAGCCACCTCCCTGGGCAGGGGATTGAGCAGTTCTTC.

There are a few counts of this clonotype. The chain joins TRBV6-2 or TRBV6-3 to TRBJ2-2; D ambiguous. The V end lost 0 bases, the J end lost 6 bases, and 5 bases lay between the germline ends. CDR1 is MNHEY, CDR2 SVGEGT, per germline. The CDR3 covers 13 residues. CDR3 loop: CASSYSHAGELFF. The CDR3 DNA is TGTGCCAGCAGTTACTCGCACGCCGGGGAGCTGTTTTTT.

This chain joins TRBV7-6 and TRBJ2-1; D ambiguous. The V gene lost 5 bases and the J gene lost 0 bases, with 5 bases spanning the gap. Germline lookup yields CDR1 SGHVS and CDR2 FNYEAQ. The CDR3 covers 13 residues. CDR3 in amino acids: CASSANSYNEQFF. CDR3 bases: TGTGCCAGCAGCGCGAACTCCTACAATGAGCAGTTCTTC. Full variable domain (outside the CDR3, taken from reference TRBV7-6 and TRBJ2-1): GAGVSQSPRYKVTKRGQDVALRCDPISGHVSLYWYRQALGQGPEFLTYFNYEAQQDKSGLPNDRFSAERPEGSISTLTIQRTEQRDSAMYRCASSANSYNEQFFGPGTRLTVL.

This clonotype was detected many times. The chain employs TRBV4-2 and TRBJ2-3; weak D call: TRBD2 (6 bases). With 1 base removed from V and 4 bases from J, the gap between germline ends came to 18 bases. Germline assignment: CDR1 LGHNA and CDR2 YNFKEQ. The CDR3 runs to 17 residues. The CDR3 coding sequence is TGTGCCAGCAGCCAAGTGGGAGGCCGGGGATGGGCAGATACGCAGTATTTT. It is translated as CASSQVGGRGWADTQYF.

This sequence joins TRBV29-1 and TRBJ2-5, with 10 bases lining up with TRBD2. Germline loops: CDR1 SQVTM, CDR2 ANQGSEA. The CDR3 sequence is 14 residues long. With V trimmed by 4 bases and J by 5 bases, 7 bases remained unmatched. CDR3 in DNA: TGCAGCGTTGTAGAGCGGGGGGGCCTTGAGACCCAGTACTTC. This gives the protein CSVVERGGLETQYF.

This CDR3 is CASSLGFGTDTQYF. DNA for the CDR3: TGTGCCAGCAGCTTAGGTTTTGGCACAGATACGCAGTATTTT. This sequence joins TRBV7-2 and TRBJ2-3; D unresolved. The CDR3 loop spans 14 amino acids. Trimming removed 1 base at V and 1 base at J, with 6 bases between. Germline CDR1 is SGHTA and CDR2 is FQGNSA. The full variable domain, its missing parts supplied by reference TRBV7-2 and TRBJ2-3, is GAGVSQSPSNKVTEKGKDVELRCDPISGHTALYWYRQSLGQGLEFLIYFQGNSAPDKSGLPSDRFSAERTGGSVSTLTIQRTQQEDSAVYLCASSLGFGTDTQYFGPGTRLTVL.

This sequence joins TRBV29-1 and TRBJ2-3, with TRBD1 matching over 8 bases. The length of the CDR3 is 14 residues. The V and J ends lost 8 bases and 4 bases, in that order; junction bases with no gene match: 11. Germline lookup yields CDR1 SQVTM and CDR2 ANQGSEA. CDR3 residues: CSLSPGGYADTQYF. Here the CDR3 DNA reads TGCAGCTTATCGCCAGGGGGCTACGCAGATACGCAGTATTTT.

The chain couples TRBV7-9 to TRBJ1-3; no clear D gene. The germline V gene has CDR1 SEHNR and CDR2 FQNEAQ (reference sequence). CDR3 length: 17 amino acids. V gave up 1 base and J gave up 3 bases, with 16 bases separating them. CDR3 protein: CASSLGSSWLRGNTIYF. Here the CDR3 DNA reads TGTGCCAGCAGCTTAGGTAGTAGTTGGCTACGTGGAAACACCATATATTTT.

The sample holds a few counts of this clonotype. The gene calls are TRBV27 and TRBJ1-2; 7 positions agree with TRBD1. Germline V gene sequence: CDR1 MNHEY, CDR2 SMNVEV (reference sequence). CDR3 length: 15 amino acids. Trimming removed 6 bases from V and 5 bases from J; junction bases left unmatched: 12. CDR3 in amino acids: CASRDRESSHYGYTF. For the CDR3, the DNA is TGTGCCAGCAGAGACAGGGAATCCTCTCATTATGGCTACACCTTC.

This chain joins TRBV4-2 and TRBJ2-5; D may be TRBD1 or TRBD2 (6 bases each). Germline lookup yields CDR1 LGHNA and CDR2 YNFKEQ. The V and J ends lost 4 bases and 4 bases respectively, with 25 bases between them. The CDR3 consists of 18 residues. CDR3 DNA: TGTGCCAGCAGCCCCCAGCCGCAAGGGGGGCCGGTTCGAGAGACCCAGTACTTC. This encodes CASSPQPQGGPVRETQYF.

This clonotype was observed a few times. The CDR3 bases are TGTGCCAGCAGCTCCGTCAGAGGTTCCAGAGAGCAAGAGACCCAGTACTTC. Translating gives CASSSVRGSREQETQYF. This chain uses TRBV11-2 with TRBJ2-5; D ambiguous. The germline gives CDR1 SGHAT, CDR2 FQNNGV. This CDR3 is 17 amino acids long. V dropped 4 bases and J dropped 2 bases, with 20 bases sitting between them.

This clonotype was found a few times. The rearrangement joins TRBV11-2 to TRBJ2-7, with 8 bases lining up with TRBD1. Per the germline V gene, CDR1 is SGHAT and CDR2 is FQNNGV. The CDR3 has 14 amino acids. V shed 5 bases, J shed 5 bases, and the junction held 8 bases outside the gene matches. The CDR3 region is CASSPAPTGDEQYF. DNA of the CDR3: TGTGCCAGCAGCCCAGCCCCGACAGGGGACGAGCAGTACTTC.

This chain uses TRBV5-1 with TRBJ1-4, with a tentative D call TRBD1 (6 bases). The V gene's germline CDR1 is SGHRS and CDR2 YFSETQ. The CDR3 spans 15 residues. Trimming stripped 4 bases from V and 7 bases from J, with 17 bases between. CDR3 sequence reads: CASSKAGAPAEKLFF. CDR3 nucleotide sequence: TGCGCCAGCAGCAAGGCGGGGGCGCCAGCTGAAAAACTGTTTTTT. The whole variable domain, remainder taken from reference TRBV5-1 and TRBJ1-4, is KAGVTQTPRYLIKTRGQQVTLSCSPISGHRSVSWYQQTPGQGLQFLFEYFSETQRNKGNFPGRFSGRQFSNSRSEMNVSTLELGDSALYLCASSKAGAPAEKLFFGSGTQLSVL.

This clonotype was observed a few times. The CDR3 loop is CASSLVSTDTQYF. The CDR3 DNA follows: TGTGCCAGCAGCTTAGTCAGCACAGATACGCAGTATTTT. The chain has TRBV7-2 and TRBJ2-3, with D uncertain. CDR3 length equals 13 residues. V lost 1 base to trimming and J lost 0 bases, with 2 bases between them. Germline loops: CDR1 SGHTA, CDR2 FQGNSA.

This clonotype has a count of ten or more. The chain links TRBV5-1 to TRBJ2-7; TRBD2 agrees at 7 bases. Per germline, CDR1 SGHRS and CDR2 YFSETQ. The V gene end was trimmed by 0 bases and the J gene end by 4 bases; junction bases not matched to a gene: 4. This CDR3 region has 14 residues. The CDR3 region is CASSLEGLGYEQYF. The CDR3 region has the DNA TGCGCCAGCAGCTTGGAAGGACTAGGGTACGAGCAGTACTTC.

This clonotype has just a few counts. V usage is TRBV5-1 and J usage is TRBJ2-7; unclear D gene. Trimming pared 5 bases from V and 7 bases from J, leaving 19 bases between. The CDR3 has 14 residues. The germline V gene encodes CDR1 SGHRS and CDR2 YFSETQ. The CDR3 sequence is CASSYEPGVREQYF. Written as DNA, the CDR3 is TGCGCCAGCAGTTACGAGCCTGGGGTTCGGGAGCAGTACTTC.